The clone carrying this TCR beta chain was found many times. Its antigen is unidentified. Trimming took off 0 bases at V and 2 bases at J, with 17 bases between the two ends. The length of the CDR3 is 17 residues. Per germline, CDR1 MGHRA and CDR2 YSYEKL. The time point is: sample taken at primary tumor resection. Extraction of whole RNA from tumor, nontumor lung or frozen PBMC preceded unsorted sequencing. This sample is part of a study of spatial heterogeneity in lung cancer. Findings and limits, study-wide: Ubiquitous expanded tumor TCRs were observed in blood more at resection than follow-up.

TCRdb re-called the 5' RACE reads with MiXCR, one entry per CDR3 protein. This sample yields some 41,000 distinct CDR3 sequences, of which nearly 7% are seen a single time; about two fifths belongs to the top ten. The receptor was derived from a female donor with early-stage non-small cell lung cancer. The specimen was PBMCs, collected at surgery. The chain joins TRBV4-1 to TRBJ2-7; TRBD1 might be the D (8 bases). CDR3 amino acids: CASSQEMRQGRAYEQYF. The CDR3 coding sequence is TGCGCCAGCAGCCAAGAGATGAGACAGGGGAGGGCCTACGAGCAGTACTTC.